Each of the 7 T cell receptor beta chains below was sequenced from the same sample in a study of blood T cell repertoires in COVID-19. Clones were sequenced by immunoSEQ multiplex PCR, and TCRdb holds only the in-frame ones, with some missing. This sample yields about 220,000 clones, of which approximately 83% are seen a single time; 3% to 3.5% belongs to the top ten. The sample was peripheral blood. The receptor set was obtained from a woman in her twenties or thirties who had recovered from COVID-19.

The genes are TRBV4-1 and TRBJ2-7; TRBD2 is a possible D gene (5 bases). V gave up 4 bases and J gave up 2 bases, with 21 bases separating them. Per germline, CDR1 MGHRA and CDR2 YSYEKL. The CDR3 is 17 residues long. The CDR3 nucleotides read TGCGCCAGCAGCCGAAACTATAACGGGGAAGAGGCCTACGAGCAGTACTTC. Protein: CASSRNYNGEEAYEQYF.

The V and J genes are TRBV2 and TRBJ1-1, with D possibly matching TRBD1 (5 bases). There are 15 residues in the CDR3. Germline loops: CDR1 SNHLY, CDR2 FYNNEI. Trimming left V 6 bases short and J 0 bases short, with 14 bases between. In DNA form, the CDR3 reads TGTGCCAGCAGGGATCGGGCGACAGTGAACACTGAAGCTTTCTTT. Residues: CASRDRATVNTEAFF.

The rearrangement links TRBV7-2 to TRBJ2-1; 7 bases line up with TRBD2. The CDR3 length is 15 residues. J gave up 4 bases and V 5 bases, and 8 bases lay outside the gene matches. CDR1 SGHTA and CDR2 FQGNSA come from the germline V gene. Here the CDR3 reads CASSPVASGYNEQFF. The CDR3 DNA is TGTGCCAGCAGCCCCGTAGCTAGCGGATACAATGAGCAGTTCTTC. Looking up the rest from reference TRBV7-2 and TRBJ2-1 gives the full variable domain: GAGVSQSPSNKVTEKGKDVELRCDPISGHTALYWYRQSLGQGLEFLIYFQGNSAPDKSGLPSDRFSAERTGGSVSTLTIQRTQQEDSAVYLCASSPVASGYNEQFFGPGTRLTVL.

The CDR3 sequence: CASKESWRTGELFF. CDR3 DNA sequence: TGTGCCAGCAAGGAGAGTTGGAGGACCGGGGAGCTGTTTTTT. The V call is TRBV5-6, the J call TRBJ2-2; D may be TRBD2 (5 bases). CDR1 and CDR2 from the germline V gene are SGHDT and YYEEEE. V was trimmed by 6 bases and J by 5 bases, leaving 14 bases between them. This CDR3 spans 14 amino acids. The complete variable domain, with remaining parts taken from reference TRBV5-6 and TRBJ2-2, reads DAGVTQSPTHLIKTRGQQVTLRCSPKSGHDTVSWYQQALGQGPQFIFQYYEEEERQRGNFPDRFSGHQFPNYSSELNVNALLLGDSALYLCASKESWRTGELFFGEGSRLTVL.

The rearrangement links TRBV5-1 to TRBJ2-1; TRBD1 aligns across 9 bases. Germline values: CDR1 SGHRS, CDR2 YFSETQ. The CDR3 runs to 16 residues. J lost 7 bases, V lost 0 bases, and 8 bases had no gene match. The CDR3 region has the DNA TGCGCCAGCAGCTTGGAGGGGACAGGGAACTTAAATGAGCAGTTCTTC. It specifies CASSLEGTGNLNEQFF.

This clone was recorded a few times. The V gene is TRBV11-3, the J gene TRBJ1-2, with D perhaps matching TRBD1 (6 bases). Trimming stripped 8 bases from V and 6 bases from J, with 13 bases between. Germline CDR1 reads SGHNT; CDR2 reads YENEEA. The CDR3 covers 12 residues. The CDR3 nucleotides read TGTGCCAGCGCGGGCAGGGGAAATGGCTACACCTTC. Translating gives CASAGRGNGYTF.

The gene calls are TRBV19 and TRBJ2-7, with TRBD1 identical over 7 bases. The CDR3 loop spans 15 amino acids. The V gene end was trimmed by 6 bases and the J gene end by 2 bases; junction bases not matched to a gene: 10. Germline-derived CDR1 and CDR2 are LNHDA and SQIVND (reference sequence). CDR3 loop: CASRPTGHPTYEQYF. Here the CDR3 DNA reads TGTGCCAGTAGGCCGACAGGGCATCCAACCTACGAGCAGTACTTC.